The next 5 T cell receptor beta chains were all read from a single sample in a study of T-cell memory formation after mild COVID-19. TCRdb processed the 5' RACE reads anew with MiXCR; each CDR3 protein has one entry. This table holds 470,000 or so distinct CDR3 sequences, 18% found once. The specimen was PBMCs or a T cell subset sorted from them (not recorded which). The receptors come from an adult woman who had mild COVID-19 (a few samples of this study predate the infection). Cell type and time point are not known.

This clonotype was counted a few times. The CDR3 nucleotides read TGTGCCAGCAGCGTAGCTCTAGCGGGGGCCTCCACAGATACGCAGTATTTT. Protein sequence: CASSVALAGASTDTQYF. The gene calls are TRBV9 and TRBJ2-3, with TRBD2 identical over 10 bases. Trimming took 0 bases from V and 2 from J; bases not matched to a gene: 6. Germline-derived CDR1 and CDR2 are SGDLS and YYNGEE. This CDR3 comprises 17 residues.

Comments on this clonotype: The germline gene is not matched at one end of the junction; a read error may be the cause. CDR3 sequence (DNA): TGTGCCAGCAGTTTAGGAGGGGGGCGTTCAGATACGCAGTATTTT. Translation gives CASSLGGGRSDTQYF. The chain uses TRBV7-2 and TRBJ2-3, with D possibly being TRBD1 or TRBD2 (6 bases each). Germline-derived CDR1 and CDR2 are SGHTA and FQGNSA. CDR3 length equals 15 residues.

This chain connects TRBV15 to TRBJ2-1, with D perhaps TRBD2 (5 bases). The CDR3 spans 16 residues. Trimming took 0 bases from V and 2 from J, leaving 11 bases between them. Germline CDR1 is LNHNV and CDR2 is YYDKDF (reference sequence). The CDR3 DNA follows: TGTGCCACCAGCAGAGATACTCAGCGGACCTACAATGAGCAGTTCTTC. It codes for CATSRDTQRTYNEQFF.

This sequence joins TRBV20-1 and TRBJ2-2; D may be TRBD1 (5 bases). Germline-derived CDR1 and CDR2 are DFQATT and SNEGSKA (reference sequence). This CDR3 spans 12 amino acids. V was cut by 7 bases and J by 5 bases, with 11 bases left in between. For the CDR3, the DNA is TGCAGTGATACCCAGGGTACCGGGGAGCTGTTTTTT. It yields the protein CSDTQGTGELFF.

This clonotype occurred a few times. V usage is TRBV19 and J usage is TRBJ1-1; 8 bases are a match to TRBD1. Germline-derived CDR1 and CDR2 are LNHDA and SQIVND (reference sequence). V trimming: 7 bases; J trimming: 1 base; junction bases outside the gene matches: 2. The CDR3 totals 13 residues. CDR3 bases: TGTGCCAGTACAACAGGGGGGAACACTGAAGCTTTCTTT. The encoded protein is CASTTGGNTEAFF.